This section outlines one T cell receptor (beta chain) sequence together with its context. These data are taken from a study of T cells in Graves' hyperthyroidism and ophthalmopathy. RNA transcripts served as the template for amplifying TCR beta CDR3 regions. An initial round of RT-PCR targeting the TCR CDR3 relied on the HTBI primer set. TCRdb processed the multiplex PCR reads anew with MiXCR; each CDR3 protein has one entry. The sample carries 340,000 or so distinct CDR3 sequences, over 20% recorded once. Germline V gene data show CDR1 as SNHLY and CDR2 as FYNNEI. V dropped 6 bases and J dropped 1 base, with 12 bases sitting between them. This CDR3 is 14 amino acids long.

The chain links TRBV2 to TRBJ1-2; D is ambiguous. The specimen sequenced was blood. This clonotype was obtained from a woman aged 45-60 years with Graves' hyperthyroidism. As DNA, the CDR3 is TGTGCCAGCAGAAGGGTCGATAATAACTATGGCTACACCTTC. Protein product: CASRRVDNNYGYTF.